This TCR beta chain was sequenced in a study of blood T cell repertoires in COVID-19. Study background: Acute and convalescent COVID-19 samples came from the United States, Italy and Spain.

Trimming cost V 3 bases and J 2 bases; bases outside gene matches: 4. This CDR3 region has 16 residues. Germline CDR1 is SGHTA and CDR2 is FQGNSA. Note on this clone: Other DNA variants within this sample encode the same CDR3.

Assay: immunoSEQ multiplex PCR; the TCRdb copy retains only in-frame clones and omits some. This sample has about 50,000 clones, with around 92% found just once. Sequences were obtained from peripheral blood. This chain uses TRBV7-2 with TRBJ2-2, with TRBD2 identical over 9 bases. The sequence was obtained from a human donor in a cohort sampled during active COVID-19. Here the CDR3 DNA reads TGTGCCAGCAGCTTGGGCCTAGCGGGAAACACCGGGGAGCTGTTTTTT. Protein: CASSLGLAGNTGELFF.